This T cell receptor (beta chain) was obtained from a study of T-cell reconstitution after alpha-beta-depleted transplantation in children. The CDR3 is 13 residues long. The V end lost 3 bases, the J end lost 6 bases, and 11 bases lay between the germline ends. Preparation of the TCRbeta library involved a method that used unique molecular identifiers. One entry per CDR3 protein results from TCRdb running MiXCR on the PCR reads. Among some 180,000 distinct CDR3 sequences listed, roughly 7.1% were seen once. Regarding the study as a whole: Roughly two months post-transplant, alpha-beta T cells reportedly originated from several hundred graft clones that had expanded. A year had passed since transplant, and T-cell counts and diversity by then came mostly from newly produced T cells. In some patients, recipient T cells and intrathymic progenitors surviving conditioning explained high day-60 diversity.

This clonotype appeared many times. What it recognizes is unknown. This TCR was recovered from a boy between 2 and 10 years old with acute lymphoblastic leukemia, due to receive a stem cell transplant. The V gene is TRBV12-3 or TRBV12-4, the J gene TRBJ1-2; no clear D. The specimen was PBMCs, collected before TCRalphabeta/CD19-depleted stem cell transplant. The CDR3 is CASSLKGNHGYTF. DNA of the CDR3: TGTGCCAGCAGTTTGAAGGGCAACCATGGCTACACCTTC.